This section outlines one T cell receptor (beta chain) sequence together with its context. Its antigen is still unknown. Each CDR3 protein is one row after TCRdb ran MiXCR on the 5' RACE reads. The table includes about 560,000 distinct CDR3 sequences, 15% to 20% detected once. The source of the sample is a study of T-cell memory formation after mild COVID-19. The study's findings and limits: Some responding clones appeared in pre-infection memory, suggesting cross-reactive memory joined. Confirmation was lacking for SARS-CoV-2 specificity of second-wave clones that peaked on day 37.

The sequenced sample was PBMCs or a T cell subset sorted from them (not recorded which). The clonotype was recovered from an adult woman who had mild COVID-19 (a few samples of this study predate the infection). Cell type and time point are not known.

The chain's CDR3 is CAWSDDRDHSPLHF. For the CDR3, the DNA is TGTGCCTGGAGTGATGACCGGGACCATTCACCCCTCCACTTT. The chain couples TRBV30 to TRBJ1-6, with D possibly matching TRBD1 (5 bases). The CDR3 totals 14 residues. The V end lost 1 base, the J end lost 8 bases, and 12 bases lay between the germline ends. Germline values: CDR1 GTSNPN, CDR2 SVGIG (reference sequence).